These 22 T cell receptor beta chains were sequenced from one sample in a study of blood T cell repertoires in COVID-19 (dated by TCRdb to about 2020). Preparation of the library involved the immunoSEQ multiplex PCR assay. TCRdb took over this immuneACCESS table, retaining in-frame rearrangements with V and J assigned. Such tables are incomplete; in checked studies, under half of the missing clones stem from an unresolved V gene, and the remainder is unexplained. For this sample there are some 110,000 clones; 65% to 80% appear just once. The ten largest make up around 6.6% of the sample. Input material: peripheral blood. The receptors come from a man in his 70s with acute or convalescent COVID-19.

The chain couples TRBV10-3 to TRBJ1-2; tentative D call: TRBD1 (6 bases). The germline V gene has CDR1 ENHRY and CDR2 SYGVKD. Trimming took 8 bases from V and 3 from J, leaving 19 bases between them. CDR3 length: 15 residues. CDR3 DNA: TGTGCCATCCCAAGGGGGGGGGATCCTGACTATGGCTACACCTTC. It yields the protein CAIPRGGDPDYGYTF.

The chain couples TRBV5-4 to TRBJ1-2; D may be TRBD1 (5 bases). V was trimmed by 3 bases and J by 7 bases, leaving 22 bases between them. The germline gives CDR1 SGHNT, CDR2 YYREEE (reference sequence). The CDR3 spans 16 residues. This CDR3 reads CASSSVGGQGAIGYTF. Written as DNA, the CDR3 is TGTGCCAGCAGCTCCGTTGGTGGGCAGGGTGCCATTGGCTACACCTTC.

The chain joins TRBV29-1 to TRBJ2-1, with D possibly matching TRBD1 (6 bases). V was trimmed by 6 bases and J by 3 bases, leaving 12 bases between them. Per the germline V gene, CDR1 is SQVTM and CDR2 is ANQGSEA. The CDR3 runs 13 residues. The DNA for the CDR3 is TGCAGCGTGCGGACAGTCGGCTACAATGAGCAGTTCTTC. Its translation: CSVRTVGYNEQFF.

The chain links TRBV18 to TRBJ2-3, with D perhaps TRBD2 (5 bases). Looked up from germline, CDR1 is KGHSH and CDR2 is LQKENI. V dropped 8 bases and J dropped 4 bases, with 19 bases sitting between them. The CDR3 loop spans 15 amino acids. CDR3 region: CASAGLSEVADTQYF. DNA of the CDR3: TGTGCCAGCGCGGGCCTATCAGAGGTGGCAGATACGCAGTATTTT. The whole variable domain, remainder taken from reference TRBV18 and TRBJ2-3, is NAGVMQNPRHLVRRRGQEARLRCSPMKGHSHVYWYRQLPEEGLKFMVYLQKENIIDESGMPKERFSAEFPKEGPSILRIQQVVRGDSAAYFCASAGLSEVADTQYFGPGTRLTVL.

The chain joins TRBV2 to TRBJ2-5; 7 bases fit TRBD1. The germline gives CDR1 SNHLY, CDR2 FYNNEI. The trim removed 4 bases at V and 4 bases at J, leaving 6 bases unmatched. CDR3 size: 14 residues. This chain's CDR3 is CASSGQGLGETQYF. CDR3 DNA sequence: TGTGCCAGCAGTGGACAGGGTTTGGGAGAGACCCAGTACTTC.

V gene TRBV30 combines with J gene TRBJ2-5, with 7 bases lining up with TRBD2. The J segment lost 5 bases and the V segment lost 4 bases, leaving 7 bases of the junction unmatched. The CDR3 consists of 13 residues. Germline CDR1 and CDR2: GTSNPN and SVGIG (reference sequence). This CDR3 reads CAWTSGIQETQYF. CDR3 bases: TGTGCCTGGACCAGCGGGATACAGGAGACCCAGTACTTC.

This clone has a handful of counts. This chain connects TRBV5-1 to TRBJ1-4; 7 positions agree with TRBD1. The CDR3 extends over 15 amino acids. V shed 4 bases and J 5 bases; nucleotides not matched to a gene: 8. Germline V gene data show CDR1 as SGHRS and CDR2 as YFSETQ. This chain's CDR3 is CASSSRDSKNEKLFF. In DNA form, the CDR3 reads TGCGCCAGCAGCAGCAGGGACAGCAAAAATGAAAAACTGTTTTTT.

The chain joins TRBV14 to TRBJ1-2, with no clear D. Germline V gene lookup returns CDR1 SGHDN and CDR2 FVKESK. The length of the CDR3 is 13 residues. V shed 1 base and J shed 5 bases, with 8 bases lying between them. CDR3 in amino acids: CASSQVRHYGYTF. CDR3 bases: TGTGCCAGCAGCCAAGTCAGACATTATGGCTACACCTTC.

V usage is TRBV6-5 and J usage is TRBJ1-1; D call uncertain. Germline-derived CDR1 and CDR2 are MNHEY and SVGAGI. V shed 2 bases and J shed 5 bases, with 9 bases lying between them. This CDR3 spans 13 amino acids. The CDR3 DNA is TGTGCCAGCAGTTACGTCGGAGAAACTGAAGCTTTCTTT. It specifies CASSYVGETEAFF.

The V call is TRBV7-6, the J call TRBJ2-5; no clear D. There are 13 residues in the CDR3. V lost 6 bases to trimming and J lost 2 bases, with 10 bases between them. Germline CDR1 SGHVS, CDR2 FNYEAQ. The CDR3 DNA is TGTGCCAGCAGTTCAGAAATTCAAGAGACCCAGTACTTC. This gives the protein CASSSEIQETQYF.

V and J are TRBV4-1 and TRBJ1-1; TRBD1 matches 10 bases. This CDR3 has 16 residues. In germline, CDR1 is MGHRA, CDR2 YSYEKL. The ends lost 3 bases at V and 0 bases at J; junction bases unmatched: 4. CDR3 DNA: TGCGCCAGCAGCCAGGGGACAGGGGTTATGAACACTGAAGCTTTCTTT. It specifies CASSQGTGVMNTEAFF.

CDR3 residues: CASRQTGGGSPLHF. CDR3 nucleotide sequence: TGTGCCAGCAGACAGACAGGGGGAGGGTCACCCCTCCACTTT. The rearrangement links TRBV7-2 to TRBJ1-6; 9 nucleotides line up with TRBD1. This CDR3 has 14 amino acids. CDR1 is SGHTA and CDR2 is FQGNSA in the germline V gene. With V trimmed by 6 bases and J by 10 bases, 7 bases remained unmatched.

This chain links TRBV4-1 with TRBJ1-5; D might be TRBD1 (5 bases). Germline values: CDR1 MGHRA, CDR2 YSYEKL. This CDR3 comprises 18 residues. V was trimmed by 0 bases and J by 6 bases, leaving 21 bases between them. CDR3 sequence reads: CASSQDSTGIRASQPQHF. The CDR3, as DNA: TGCGCCAGCAGCCAAGATTCCACAGGCATAAGGGCCAGTCAGCCCCAGCATTTT.

The chain couples TRBV6-5 to TRBJ1-1, with 7 bases matching TRBD1. CDR1 is MNHEY, CDR2 SVGAGI, per germline. This CDR3 has 14 residues. Trimming cost V 8 bases and J 2 bases; bases outside gene matches: 8. The CDR3 DNA reads TGTGCCAGCCGGCCGACAGGGACTAACACTGAAGCTTTCTTT. It yields the protein CASRPTGTNTEAFF.

In DNA form, the CDR3 reads TGCAGCGTACAGGGGGCCGCCGCGAACACTGAAGCTTTCTTT. Translating gives CSVQGAAANTEAFF. The chain joins TRBV29-1 to TRBJ1-1, with TRBD1 matching 9 bases. The CDR3 is 14 residues long. From germline, CDR1 is SQVTM and CDR2 ANQGSEA. V was clipped by 6 bases and J by 1 base; unmatched bases: 6.

V gene TRBV24-1 combines with J gene TRBJ1-5, with a tentative D call TRBD1 (5 bases). CDR3 size: 13 residues. V was pared by 10 bases and J by 1 base, with 10 bases between. Looked up from germline, CDR1 is KGHDR and CDR2 is SFDVKD. Here the CDR3 reads CATSPGSNQPQHF. The CDR3 region has the DNA TGTGCCACTAGTCCAGGGAGCAATCAGCCCCAGCATTTT.

V is TRBV9 and J is TRBJ2-5; 9 bases line up with TRBD2. The CDR3 extends over 16 amino acids. The V and J ends lost 4 bases and 4 bases, in that order; junction bases with no gene match: 11. Germline assignment: CDR1 SGDLS and CDR2 YYNGEE. The CDR3 spells CASSPQAGGPRETQYF. The DNA for the CDR3 is TGTGCCAGCAGCCCCCAGGCGGGAGGGCCTCGAGAGACCCAGTACTTC.

This clone has more than one count but fewer than ten. This chain links TRBV19 with TRBJ1-5; no clear D gene. CDR3 length: 15 residues. V lost 3 bases, J lost 10 bases, and 19 bases lay in between. Looked up from germline, CDR1 is LNHDA and CDR2 is SQIVND (reference sequence). CDR3 DNA: TGTGCCAGTAGTATTGAGGCGAGAGATCGTTTACCCCAGCATTTT. It encodes CASSIEARDRLPQHF.

The CDR3 protein is CASSYSTGARSNQPQHF. DNA of the CDR3: TGTGCCAGCAGTTACTCGACAGGGGCTCGTAGCAATCAGCCCCAGCATTTT. The rearrangement uses TRBV6-2 or TRBV6-3 and TRBJ1-5, with 8 bases matching TRBD1. V gave up 0 bases and J gave up 0 bases; unmatched junction bases: 4. This CDR3 comprises 17 residues. Germline V gene lookup returns CDR1 MNHEY and CDR2 SVGEGT.

V gene TRBV2 combines with J gene TRBJ2-1; 9 bases map to TRBD1. From germline, CDR1 is SNHLY and CDR2 FYNNEI. This CDR3 is 18 amino acids long. The junction had 19 bases not matched to a gene; V was cut back by 5 bases and J by 8 bases. DNA for the CDR3: TGTGCCAGCAGTTGGGACAGGGTCCCAAATGGAGGGGATTATGAGCAGTTCTTC. Translated, it gives CASSWDRVPNGGDYEQFF.

The chain recombines TRBV5-1 with TRBJ1-2; D is possibly TRBD1 (5 bases). Trimming cost V 0 bases and J 4 bases, with 10 bases left between them. The germline CDR1 and CDR2 sequences are SGHRS and YFSETQ. The CDR3 sequence is 14 residues long. The CDR3 region has the DNA TGCGCCAGCAGCTTGGATGGGGCGCTCTATGGCTACACCTTC. Translating it yields CASSLDGALYGYTF.

The rearrangement links TRBV6-5 to TRBJ2-7, with 7 bases matching TRBD2. CDR1 is MNHEY and CDR2 is SVGAGI in the germline V gene. This CDR3 comprises 15 residues. The junction had 9 bases not matched to a gene; V was cut back by 4 bases and J by 3 bases. In DNA form, the CDR3 reads TGTGCCAGCAGTTCCCTAGCGGCTATAGGCTACGAGCAGTACTTC. Translation: CASSSLAAIGYEQYF.